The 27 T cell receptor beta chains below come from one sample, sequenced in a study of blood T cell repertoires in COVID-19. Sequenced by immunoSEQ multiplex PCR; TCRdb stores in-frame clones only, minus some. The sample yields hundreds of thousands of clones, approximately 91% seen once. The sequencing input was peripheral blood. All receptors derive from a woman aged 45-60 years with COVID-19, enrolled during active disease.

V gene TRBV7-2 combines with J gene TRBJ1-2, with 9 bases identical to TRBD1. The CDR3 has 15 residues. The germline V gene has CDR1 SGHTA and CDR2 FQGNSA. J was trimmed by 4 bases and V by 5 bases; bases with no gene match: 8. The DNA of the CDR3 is TGTGCCAGCAGCGCCACAGGGGGCGCGGGCTATGGCTACACCTTC. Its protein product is CASSATGGAGYGYTF.

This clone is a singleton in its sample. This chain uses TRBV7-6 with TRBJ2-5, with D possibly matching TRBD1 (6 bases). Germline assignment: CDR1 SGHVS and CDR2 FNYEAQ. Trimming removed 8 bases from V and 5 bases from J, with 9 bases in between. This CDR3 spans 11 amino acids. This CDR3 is CASQGMETQYF. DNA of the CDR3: TGTGCCAGCCAGGGGATGGAGACCCAGTACTTC.

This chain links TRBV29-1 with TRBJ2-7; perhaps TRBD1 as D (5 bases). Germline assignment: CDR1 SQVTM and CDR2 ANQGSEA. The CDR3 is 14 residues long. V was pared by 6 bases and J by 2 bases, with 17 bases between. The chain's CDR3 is CSVRPDTSPYEQYF. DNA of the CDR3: TGCAGCGTCAGGCCGGACACGAGTCCCTACGAGCAGTACTTC.

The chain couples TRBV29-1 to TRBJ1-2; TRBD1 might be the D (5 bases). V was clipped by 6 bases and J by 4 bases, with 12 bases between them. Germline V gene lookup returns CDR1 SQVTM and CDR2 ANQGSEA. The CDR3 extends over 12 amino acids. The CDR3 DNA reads TGCAGCGTATCCACGACAGCCTATGGCTACACCTTC. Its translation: CSVSTTAYGYTF.

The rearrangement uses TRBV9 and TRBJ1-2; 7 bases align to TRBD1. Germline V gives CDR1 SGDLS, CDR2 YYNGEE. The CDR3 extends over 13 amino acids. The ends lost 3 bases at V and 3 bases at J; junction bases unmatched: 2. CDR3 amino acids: CASSGDRYYGYTF. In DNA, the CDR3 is TGTGCCAGCAGCGGGGACAGATACTATGGCTACACCTTC.

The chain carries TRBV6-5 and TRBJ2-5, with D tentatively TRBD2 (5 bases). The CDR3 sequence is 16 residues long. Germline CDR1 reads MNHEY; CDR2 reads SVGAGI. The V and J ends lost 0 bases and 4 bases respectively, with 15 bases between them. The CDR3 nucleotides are TGTGCCAGCAGTTACTCCCGGCACCCTGCGGGAGAGACCCAGTACTTC. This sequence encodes CASSYSRHPAGETQYF.

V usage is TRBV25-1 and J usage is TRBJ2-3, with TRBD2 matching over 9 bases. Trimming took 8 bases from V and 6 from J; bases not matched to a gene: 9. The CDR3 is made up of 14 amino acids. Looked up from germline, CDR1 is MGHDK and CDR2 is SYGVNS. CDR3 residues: CASRASGAGDTQYF. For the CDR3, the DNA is TGTGCCAGCCGGGCTAGCGGGGCGGGGGATACGCAGTATTTT.

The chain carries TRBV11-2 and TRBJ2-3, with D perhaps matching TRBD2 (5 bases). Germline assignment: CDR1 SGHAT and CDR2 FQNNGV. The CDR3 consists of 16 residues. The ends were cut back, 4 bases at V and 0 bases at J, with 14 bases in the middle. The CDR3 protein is CASSSVRARSTDTQYF. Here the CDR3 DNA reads TGTGCCAGCAGCTCCGTGAGGGCCCGAAGCACAGATACGCAGTATTTT.

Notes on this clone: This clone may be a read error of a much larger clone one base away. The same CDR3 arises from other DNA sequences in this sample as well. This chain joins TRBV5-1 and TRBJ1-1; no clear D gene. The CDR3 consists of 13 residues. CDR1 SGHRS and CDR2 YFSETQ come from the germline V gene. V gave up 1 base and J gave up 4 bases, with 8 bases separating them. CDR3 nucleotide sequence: TGCGCCAGCAGCTTGCGGGGAGGCACTGAAGCTTTCTTT. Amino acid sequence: CASSLRGGTEAFF.

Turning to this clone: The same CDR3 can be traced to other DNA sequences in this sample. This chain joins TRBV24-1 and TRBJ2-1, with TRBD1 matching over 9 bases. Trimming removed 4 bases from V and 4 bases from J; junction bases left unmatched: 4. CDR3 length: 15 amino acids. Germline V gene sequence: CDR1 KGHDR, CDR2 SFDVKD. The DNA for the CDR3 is TGTGCCACCAGTGACCGGACAGGGGCGTACAATGAGCAGTTCTTC. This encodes CATSDRTGAYNEQFF.

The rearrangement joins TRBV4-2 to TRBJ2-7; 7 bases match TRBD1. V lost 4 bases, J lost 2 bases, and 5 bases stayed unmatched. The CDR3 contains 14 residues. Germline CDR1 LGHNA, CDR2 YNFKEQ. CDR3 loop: CASSLSGTAYEQYF. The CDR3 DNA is TGTGCCAGCAGCCTGTCCGGGACAGCCTACGAGCAGTACTTC.

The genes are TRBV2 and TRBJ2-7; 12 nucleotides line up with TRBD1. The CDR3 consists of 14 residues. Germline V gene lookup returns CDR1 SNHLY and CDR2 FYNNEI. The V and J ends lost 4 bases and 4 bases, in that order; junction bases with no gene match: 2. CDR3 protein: CASSGDRGPYEQYF. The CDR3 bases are TGTGCCAGCAGTGGGGACAGGGGGCCTTACGAGCAGTACTTC. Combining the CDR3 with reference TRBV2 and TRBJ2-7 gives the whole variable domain EPEVTQTPSHQVTQMGQEVILRCVPISNHLYFYWYRQILGQKVEFLVSFYNNEISEKSEIFDDQFSVERPDGSNFTLKIRSTKLEDSAMYFCASSGDRGPYEQYFGPGTRLTVT.

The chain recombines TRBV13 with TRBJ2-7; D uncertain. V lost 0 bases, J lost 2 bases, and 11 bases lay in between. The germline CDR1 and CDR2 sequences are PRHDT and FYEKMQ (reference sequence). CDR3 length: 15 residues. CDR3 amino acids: CASSLGLKATYEQYF. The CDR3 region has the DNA TGTGCCAGCAGCTTAGGCCTAAAAGCGACCTACGAGCAGTACTTC.

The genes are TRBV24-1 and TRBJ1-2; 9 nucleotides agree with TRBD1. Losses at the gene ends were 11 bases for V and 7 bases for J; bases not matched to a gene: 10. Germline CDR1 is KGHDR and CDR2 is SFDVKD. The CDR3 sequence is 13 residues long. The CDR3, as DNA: TGTGCCATCCAGAGGACAGGGGACGGTGGCTACACCTTC. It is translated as CAIQRTGDGGYTF.

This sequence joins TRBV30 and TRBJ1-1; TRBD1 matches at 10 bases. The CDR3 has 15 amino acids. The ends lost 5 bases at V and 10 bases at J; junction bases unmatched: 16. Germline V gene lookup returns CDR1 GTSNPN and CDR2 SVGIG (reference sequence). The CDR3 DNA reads TGTGCCTGGGCCCGACAGGGGGCGAGCCTGGTAGGAGCTTTCTTT. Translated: CAWARQGASLVGAFF.

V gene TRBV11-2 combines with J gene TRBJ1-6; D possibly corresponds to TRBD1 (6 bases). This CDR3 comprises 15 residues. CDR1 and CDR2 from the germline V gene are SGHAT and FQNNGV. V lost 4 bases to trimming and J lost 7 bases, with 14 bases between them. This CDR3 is CASSSPRGKNSPLHF. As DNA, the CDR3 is TGTGCCAGCAGCTCTCCGAGGGGGAAAAATTCACCCCTCCACTTT. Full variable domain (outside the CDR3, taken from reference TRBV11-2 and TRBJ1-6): EAGVAQSPRYKIIEKRQSVAFWCNPISGHATLYWYQQILGQGPKLLIQFQNNGVVDDSQLPKDRFSAERLKGVDSTLKIQPAKLEDSAVYLCASSSPRGKNSPLHFGNGTRLTVT.

The CDR3 spells CASSERGRGRAEAFF. CDR3 sequence (DNA): TGTGCCAGCAGCGAAAGAGGGAGGGGACGGGCTGAAGCTTTCTTT. The chain carries TRBV3-1 (or the pseudogene TRBV3-2) and TRBJ1-1; D perhaps matches TRBD1 (5 bases). Germline CDR1 reads LGHDT; CDR2 reads YNNKEL (reference sequence). V gave up 5 bases and J gave up 6 bases, with 19 bases separating them. The CDR3 contains 15 residues.

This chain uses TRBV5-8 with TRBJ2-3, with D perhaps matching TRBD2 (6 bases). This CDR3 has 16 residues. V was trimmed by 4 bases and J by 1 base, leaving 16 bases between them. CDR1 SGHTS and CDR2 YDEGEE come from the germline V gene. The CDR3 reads CASSRGSARGTDTQYF. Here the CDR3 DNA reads TGTGCCAGCAGCCGGGGGTCGGCTAGAGGCACAGATACGCAGTATTTT.

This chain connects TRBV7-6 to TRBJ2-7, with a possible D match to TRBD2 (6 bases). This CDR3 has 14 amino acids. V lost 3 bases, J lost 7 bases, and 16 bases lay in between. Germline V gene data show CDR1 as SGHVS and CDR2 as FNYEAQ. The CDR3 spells CASSLDTGSREQYF. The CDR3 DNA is TGTGCCAGCAGCTTGGATACCGGGAGCCGGGAGCAGTACTTC.

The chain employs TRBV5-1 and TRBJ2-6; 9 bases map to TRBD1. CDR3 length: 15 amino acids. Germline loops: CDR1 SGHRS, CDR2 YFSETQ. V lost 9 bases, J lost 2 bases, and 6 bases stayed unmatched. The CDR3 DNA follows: TGCGCCACCAGGACAGGGGAGGCTGGGGCCAACGTCCTGACTTTC. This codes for CATRTGEAGANVLTF.

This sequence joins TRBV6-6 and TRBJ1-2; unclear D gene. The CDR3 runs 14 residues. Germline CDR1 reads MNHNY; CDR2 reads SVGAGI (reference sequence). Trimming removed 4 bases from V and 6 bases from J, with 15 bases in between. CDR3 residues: CASSWQVHQNGYTF. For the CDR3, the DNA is TGTGCCAGCAGTTGGCAGGTCCACCAAAATGGCTACACCTTC.

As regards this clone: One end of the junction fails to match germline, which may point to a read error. The CDR3 loop is CASRLGPGAQYF. The CDR3 region has the DNA TGTGCCAGCAGATTAGGGCCGGGTGCGCAGTACTTC. This chain uses TRBV12-3 or TRBV12-4 with TRBJ2-7; the D is unclear. The CDR3 sequence is 12 residues long.

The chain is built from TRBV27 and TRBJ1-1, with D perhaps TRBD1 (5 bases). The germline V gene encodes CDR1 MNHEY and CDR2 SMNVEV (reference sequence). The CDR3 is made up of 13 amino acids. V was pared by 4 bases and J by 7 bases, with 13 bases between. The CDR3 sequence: CASSSADRNEAFF. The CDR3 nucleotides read TGTGCCAGCAGTTCCGCCGACAGAAATGAAGCTTTCTTT.

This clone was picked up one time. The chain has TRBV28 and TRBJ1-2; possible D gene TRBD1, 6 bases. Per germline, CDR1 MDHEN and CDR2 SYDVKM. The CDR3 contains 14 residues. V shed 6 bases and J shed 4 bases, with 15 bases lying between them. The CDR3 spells CASSTPGTPYGYTF. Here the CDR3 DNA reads TGTGCCAGCAGCACCCCCGGGACACCCTATGGCTACACCTTC.

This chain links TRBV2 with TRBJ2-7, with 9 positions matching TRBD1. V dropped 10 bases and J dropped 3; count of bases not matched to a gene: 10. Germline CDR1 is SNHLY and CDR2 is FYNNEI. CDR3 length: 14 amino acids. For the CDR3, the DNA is TGTGCCAACCTATTTGGGGACAGGGACTACGAGCAGTACTTC. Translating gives CANLFGDRDYEQYF.

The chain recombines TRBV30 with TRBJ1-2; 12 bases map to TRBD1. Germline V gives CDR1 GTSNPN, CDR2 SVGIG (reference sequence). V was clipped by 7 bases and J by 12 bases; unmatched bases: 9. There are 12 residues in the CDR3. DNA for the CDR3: TGTGCCTCGACTCGGGACAGGGGGCAGAACACCTTC. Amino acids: CASTRDRGQNTF.

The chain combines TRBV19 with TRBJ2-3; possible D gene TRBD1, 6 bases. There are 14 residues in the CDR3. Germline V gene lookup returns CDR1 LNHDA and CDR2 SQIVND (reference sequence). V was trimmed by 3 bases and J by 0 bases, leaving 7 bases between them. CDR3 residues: CASSMGASTDTQYF. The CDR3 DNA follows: TGTGCCAGTAGTATGGGGGCTAGCACAGATACGCAGTATTTT.